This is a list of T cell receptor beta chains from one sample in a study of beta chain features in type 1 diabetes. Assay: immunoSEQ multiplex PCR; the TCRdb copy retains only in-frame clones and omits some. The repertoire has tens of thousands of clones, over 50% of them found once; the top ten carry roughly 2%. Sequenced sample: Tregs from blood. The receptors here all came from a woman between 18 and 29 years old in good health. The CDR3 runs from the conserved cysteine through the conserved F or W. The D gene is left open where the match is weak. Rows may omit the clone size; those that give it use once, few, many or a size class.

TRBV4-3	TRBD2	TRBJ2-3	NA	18	CASSQRSTGGGLTDTQYF	TGCGCCAGCAGCCAGCGAAGTACGGGGGGGGGCCTCACAGATACGCAGTATTTT
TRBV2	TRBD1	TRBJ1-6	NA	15	CASSSGQGARSPLHF	TGTGCCAGCAGTTCTGGACAGGGGGCAAGGTCACCCCTCCACTTT
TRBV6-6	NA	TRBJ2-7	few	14	CASSLDRSSYEQYF	TGTGCCAGCAGTCTAGACAGGAGCTCCTACGAGCAGTACTTC
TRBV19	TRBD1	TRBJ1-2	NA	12	CASRPTGAGYTF	TGTGCCAGTAGACCTACAGGGGCTGGCTACACCTTC
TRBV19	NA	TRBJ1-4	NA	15	CASSPIPGQGEKLFF	TGTGCCAGTAGTCCGATACCAGGACAAGGGGAAAAACTGTTTTTT
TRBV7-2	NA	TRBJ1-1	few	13	CASSSSSRTEAFF	TGTGCCAGCAGCTCTAGTTCAAGGACTGAAGCTTTCTTT
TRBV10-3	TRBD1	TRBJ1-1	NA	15	CAISESRGADTEAFF	TGTGCCATCAGTGAGTCCAGGGGGGCGGACACTGAAGCTTTCTTT
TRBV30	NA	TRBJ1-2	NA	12	CAWSVGDYGYTF	TGTGCCTGGAGTGTAGGGGACTATGGCTACACCTTC
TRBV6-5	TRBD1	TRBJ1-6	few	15	CASRPRTGTNSPLHF	TGTGCCAGCAGACCAAGGACAGGGACAAATTCACCCCTCCACTTT
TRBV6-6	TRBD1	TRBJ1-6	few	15	CASLISGQGNSPLHF	TGTGCCAGCCTGATTTCCGGACAGGGGAATTCACCCCTCCACTTT
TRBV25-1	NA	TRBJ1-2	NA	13	CASSEGRVYGYTF	TGTGCCAGCAGTGAAGGGAGGGTCTATGGCTACACCTTC
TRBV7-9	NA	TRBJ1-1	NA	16	CASSLVAGILYTEAFF	TGTGCCAGCAGCTTAGTGGCGGGGATCCTGTACACTGAAGCTTTCTTT
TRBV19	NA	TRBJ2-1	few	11	CASSMATVQFF	TGTGCCAGTAGTATGGCCACCGTGCAGTTCTTC
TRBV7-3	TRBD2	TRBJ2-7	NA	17	CASSLTPGSGGSYEQYF	TGTGCCAGCAGCTTAACCCCGGGTAGCGGGGGATCCTACGAGCAGTACTTC
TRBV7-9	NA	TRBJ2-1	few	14	CASSSPGPSNEQFF	TGTGCCAGCAGCTCCCCTGGCCCTTCAAATGAGCAGTTCTTC
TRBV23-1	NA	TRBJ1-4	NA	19	CASSQLRGSFISTNEKLFF	TGCGCCAGCAGTCAACTAAGGGGGTCATTCATCTCAACTAATGAAAAACTGTTTTTT
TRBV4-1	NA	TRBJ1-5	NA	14	CASSLMGGNQPQHF	TGCGCCAGCAGCCTTATGGGAGGGAATCAGCCCCAGCATTTT
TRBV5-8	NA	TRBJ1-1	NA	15	CASRLQGGLITEAFF	TGTGCCAGCAGGTTACAGGGTGGGTTAATCACTGAAGCTTTCTTT
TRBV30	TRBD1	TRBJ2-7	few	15	CAWRTRDRVSYEQYF	TGTGCCTGGAGGACCCGGGACAGGGTCTCCTACGAGCAGTACTTC
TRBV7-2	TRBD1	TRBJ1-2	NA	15	CASSPKTGGSGGYTF	TGTGCCAGCAGCCCCAAAACAGGGGGGTCAGGCGGCTACACCTTC
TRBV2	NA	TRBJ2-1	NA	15	CATSEIAGLDNEQFF	TGTGCCACTTCCGAAATTGCCGGACTCGACAATGAGCAGTTCTTC
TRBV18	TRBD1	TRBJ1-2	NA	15	CASSPAGTGGYGYTF	TGTGCCAGCTCACCAGCCGGGACAGGGGGCTATGGCTACACCTTC
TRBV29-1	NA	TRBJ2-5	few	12	CSVEMGGETQYF	TGCAGCGTTGAGATGGGCGGGGAGACCCAGTACTTC
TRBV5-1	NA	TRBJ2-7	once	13	CASQREATYEQYF	TGCGCCAGCCAAAGGGAGGCCACCTACGAGCAGTACTTC
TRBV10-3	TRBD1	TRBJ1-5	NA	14	CAISRQGNNQPQHF	TGTGCCATCAGCCGACAGGGGAATAATCAGCCCCAGCATTTT
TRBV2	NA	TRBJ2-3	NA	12	CASSLNPGTQYF	TGTGCCAGCAGTCTCAACCCGGGTACGCAGTATTTT
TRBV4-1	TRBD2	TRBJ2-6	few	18	CASSRVGLAVSGANVLTF	TGCGCCAGCAGCCGAGTCGGACTAGCGGTCTCTGGGGCCAACGTCCTGACTTTC
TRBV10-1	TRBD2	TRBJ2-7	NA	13	CASSAGTSNEQYF	TGCGCCAGCAGCGCCGGGACTAGCAACGAGCAGTACTTC
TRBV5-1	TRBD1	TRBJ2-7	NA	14	CASSPGQGVHEQYF	TGCGCCAGCAGCCCGGGACAGGGGGTCCACGAGCAGTACTTC
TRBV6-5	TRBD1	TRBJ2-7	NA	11	CASRMTGVGYF	TGTGCCAGCAGAATGACAGGGGTAGGATACTTC
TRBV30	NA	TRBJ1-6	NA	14	CAWSVGQGNSPLHF	TGTGCCTGGAGTGTAGGGCAGGGAAATTCACCCCTCCACTTT
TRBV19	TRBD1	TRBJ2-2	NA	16	CASSPSRGRITGELFF	TGTGCCAGTAGTCCCTCAAGGGGGCGCATCACCGGGGAGCTGTTTTTT
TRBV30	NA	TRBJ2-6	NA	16	CAWTNGLHSGANVLTF	TGTGCCTGGACCAACGGACTGCACTCTGGGGCCAACGTCCTGACTTTC
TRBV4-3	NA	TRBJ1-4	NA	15	CASSQVGGAQEKLFF	TGCGCCAGCAGCCAAGTGGGGGGGGCGCAGGAAAAACTGTTTTTT
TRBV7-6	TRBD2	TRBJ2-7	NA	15	CASSETGTSGNEQYF	TGTGCCAGCAGCGAGACCGGGACTAGCGGGAACGAGCAGTACTTC